The sequence of this TCR beta chain was determined in a study of blood T cell repertoires in COVID-19 (dated by TCRdb to the early 2020s). Context from the whole study: Samples from collaborators originated in the United States, Italy and Spain and spanned both the acute and convalescent phases of COVID-19. The material from the prospective study consisted of cDNA or gDNA derived from T cells, B-cell-depleted T cells, or PBMCs. Where HLA class I and class II types were available, the types were taken from metadata supplied by the sample provider, not from assay-based typing. The dataset comprised deeply sampled blood TCRbeta repertoires from subjects exposed to, actively infected with, or recovered from COVID-19. Nearly every sample came with metadata listing a de-identified subject ID, COVID-19 status, age in years and sex. The repertoires were released in a freely available public database meant as a resource for research on the immune response to SARS-CoV-2. The samples were drawn from the first 160 participants of the ongoing ImmuneRACE study and from 1,254 subjects provided by 6 global collaborators. On the study overall, not on this receptor specifically: The quantity of clinical and demographic metadata differed by source and by participant and was supplied without curation.

The immunoSEQ Assay, a bias-controlled multiplex PCR, was used to amplify TCRbeta CDR3 regions from genomic DNA. For the original study's pipeline: Nucleated cell counts per sample were estimated from amplification of reference gene primers within the assay. Sequence reads were collapsed and filtered to measure the absolute abundance of every unique TCRbeta CDR3 rearrangement. Productive Simpson clonality was computed per sample as the square root of Simpson's diversity index over productive rearrangements. Drawn from immuneACCESS, this table holds only the in-frame rearrangements with V and J called that TCRdb kept. Clones are partly lost; checked studies trace under half to an unresolved V gene and leave the rest unexplained. From that table come the V and J calls and clone size; the DNA was used to work out D and trimming. The sample contains around 200,000 clones, around 80% of them found a single time. Clones ranked in the top ten supply about 7.2% of the sample.

As to this clone: Its cognate antigen has yet to be identified. Base-call qualities are not available, and no considerably larger clone is one nucleotide away.

Participants in the prospective study were aged 18 to 89 years, lived in some 24 United States geographic areas, and enrolled through a virtual design. In the prospective study, participants were assigned to cohorts based on the clinical history participants reported in a screening survey and a study questionnaire. In the prospective study, whole blood, serum and a nasopharyngeal or oropharyngeal swab were collected from each participant by mobile phlebotomists. Participants in the prospective study had the option to provide additional blood draws and questionnaires over a 2-month period. Before DNA extraction, blood samples from the prospective study were shipped at room temperature or frozen. V loses 5 bases, J loses 6 bases, and the germline ends lie 23 bases apart. Including the terminal cysteine and phenylalanine, the CDR3 comprises 16 residues. Only the CDR3 part of the read is kept: 48 bases, read in frame from the first base. The germline V gene (reference sequence) gives CDR1 as LNHDA and CDR2 as SQIVND.

The chain is made from TRBV19 and TRBJ2-7; 6 matching bases give a weak D call of TRBD1. The specimen sequenced was PBMCs or T cells enriched from blood (not recorded which). The TCR was taken from a woman between 40 and 55 years old with acute COVID-19. The CDR3 has the sequence CASSSLRDILWGEQYF. Here is the DNA: TGTGCCAGTAGTTCCCTCCGGGACATCTTATGGGGCGAGCAGTACTTC.